This TCR beta chain was observed in a study of radiotherapy plus CTLA-4 blockade in lung cancer. Findings and caveats of the study: Some TCR clones had been derived from tumors. These clones expanded in peripheral blood after radiotherapy plus ipilimumab. Increased serum interferon-beta after radiation also reportedly predicted response strongly.

The table came from immunoSEQ multiplex PCR; TCRdb's copy has only in-frame clones and leaves some out. The sample has fewer than 65,000 clones, about 83% seen once. Germline CDR1 reads SEHNR; CDR2 reads FQNEAQ (reference sequence). The CDR3 totals 16 residues. Trimming at V came to 5 bases and at J to 7 bases, leaving 13 bases not matched to a gene. Points on this clone: No antigen is known for it.

This sample comprised peripheral blood, obtained from a patient treated with radiotherapy plus ipilimumab. This TCR was sampled from a human donor with non-small cell lung cancer whose response to radiotherapy plus ipilimumab could not be evaluated. The V call is TRBV7-9, the J call TRBJ2-3; 9 bases fit TRBD1. This CDR3 is CASSHRDRDSPNTQYF. In DNA form, the CDR3 reads TGTGCCAGCAGCCACCGGGACAGGGACTCCCCAAATACGCAGTATTTT.